This T cell receptor beta chain was sequenced in a study of T cells after yellow fever vaccination. Study in general: SMART-Seq v4 Ultra Low Input prepared the low-cell-number fractions. General observations from the study: Compared with primary, the secondary response was weaker and peaked at day 5, not 15. Any FACS-sorted repertoire could hold abundant clonotypes that contaminate it from the bulk population.

Trimming removed 5 bases from V and 2 bases from J; junction bases left unmatched: 6. The CDR3 has 15 amino acids. Germline values: CDR1 WSHSY, CDR2 SAAADI. Each CDR3 protein is one row after TCRdb ran MiXCR on the 5' RACE reads. The sample includes 250,000 or so distinct CDR3 sequences, approximately 6.7% of them seen just once. This clonotype was picked up many times. What it binds is not known. This TCR came from a man under 40 who received the YFV17D yellow fever vaccine. The source was CD4+ T cells sorted from PBMCs, collected on the day of the yellow fever booster vaccination. V usage is TRBV10-2 and J usage is TRBJ2-3; 8 bases agree with TRBD2. The CDR3 is CASSLLAGNTDTQYF. The CDR3 DNA is TGCGCCAGCAGTCTCTTAGCGGGAAACACAGATACGCAGTATTTT.